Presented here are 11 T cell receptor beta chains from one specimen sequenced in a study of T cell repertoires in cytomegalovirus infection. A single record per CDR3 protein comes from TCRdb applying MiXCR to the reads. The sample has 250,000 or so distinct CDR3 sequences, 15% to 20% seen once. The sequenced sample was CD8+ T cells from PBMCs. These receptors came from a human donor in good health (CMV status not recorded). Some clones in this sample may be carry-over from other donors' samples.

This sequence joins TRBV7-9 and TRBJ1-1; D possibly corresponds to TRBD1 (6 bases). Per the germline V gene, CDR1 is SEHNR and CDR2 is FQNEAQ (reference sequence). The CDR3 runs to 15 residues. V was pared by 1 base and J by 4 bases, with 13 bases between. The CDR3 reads CASSLGGGAVTEAFF. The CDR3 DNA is TGTGCCAGCAGCTTAGGTGGGGGGGCGGTCACTGAAGCTTTCTTT.

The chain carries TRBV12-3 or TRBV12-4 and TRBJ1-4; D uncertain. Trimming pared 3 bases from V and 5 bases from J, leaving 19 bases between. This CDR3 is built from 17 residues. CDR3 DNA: TGTGCCAGCAGTTTTTCGGTGGGAGTAGATCCCAATGAAAAACTGTTTTTT. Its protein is CASSFSVGVDPNEKLFF.

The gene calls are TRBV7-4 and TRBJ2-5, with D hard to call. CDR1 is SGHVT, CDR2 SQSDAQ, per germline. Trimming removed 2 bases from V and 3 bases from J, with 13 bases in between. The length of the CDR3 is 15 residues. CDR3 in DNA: TGTGCCAGCAGCTTACAGGCTGGGTCAGAAGAGACCCAGTACTTC. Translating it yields CASSLQAGSEETQYF.

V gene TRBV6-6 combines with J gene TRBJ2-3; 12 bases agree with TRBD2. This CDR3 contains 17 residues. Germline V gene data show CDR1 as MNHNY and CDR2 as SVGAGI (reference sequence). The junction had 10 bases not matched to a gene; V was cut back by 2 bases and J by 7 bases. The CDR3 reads CASSYTTSGGRGNTQYF. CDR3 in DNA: TGTGCCAGCAGTTACACGACTAGCGGGGGAAGGGGAAATACGCAGTATTTT.

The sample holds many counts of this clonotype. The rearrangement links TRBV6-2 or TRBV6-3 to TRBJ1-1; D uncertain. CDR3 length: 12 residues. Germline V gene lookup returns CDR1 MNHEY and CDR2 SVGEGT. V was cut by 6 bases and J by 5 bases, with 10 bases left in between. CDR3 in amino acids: CASSPPRTEAFF. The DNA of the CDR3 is TGTGCCAGCAGCCCACCCCGTACTGAAGCTTTCTTT.

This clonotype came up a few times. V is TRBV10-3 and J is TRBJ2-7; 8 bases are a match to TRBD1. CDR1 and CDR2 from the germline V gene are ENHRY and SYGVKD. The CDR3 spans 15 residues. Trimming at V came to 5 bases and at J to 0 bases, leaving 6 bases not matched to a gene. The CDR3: CAISSGQGSSYEQYF. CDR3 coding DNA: TGTGCCATCAGTTCAGGACAGGGCTCCTCCTACGAGCAGTACTTC.

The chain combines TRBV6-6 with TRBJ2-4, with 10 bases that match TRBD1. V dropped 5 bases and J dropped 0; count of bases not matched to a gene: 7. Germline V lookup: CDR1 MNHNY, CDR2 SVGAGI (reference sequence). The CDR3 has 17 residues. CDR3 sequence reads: CASSQGWDRGAKNIQYF. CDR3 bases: TGTGCCAGCAGTCAAGGGTGGGACAGGGGAGCCAAAAACATTCAGTACTTC.

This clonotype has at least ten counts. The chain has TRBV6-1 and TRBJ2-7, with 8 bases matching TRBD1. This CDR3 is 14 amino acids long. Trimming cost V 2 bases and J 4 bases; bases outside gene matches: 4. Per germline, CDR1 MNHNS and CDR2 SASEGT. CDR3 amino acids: CASSEPGGLYEQYF. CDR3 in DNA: TGTGCCAGCAGTGAACCAGGGGGCCTGTACGAGCAGTACTTC.

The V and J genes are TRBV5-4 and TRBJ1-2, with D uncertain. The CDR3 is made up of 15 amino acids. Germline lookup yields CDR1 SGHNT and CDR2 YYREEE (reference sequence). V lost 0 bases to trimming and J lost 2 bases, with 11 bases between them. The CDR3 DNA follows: TGTGCCAGCAGCTTGGGAGACCTTGGAAACTATGGCTACACCTTC. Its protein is CASSLGDLGNYGYTF.

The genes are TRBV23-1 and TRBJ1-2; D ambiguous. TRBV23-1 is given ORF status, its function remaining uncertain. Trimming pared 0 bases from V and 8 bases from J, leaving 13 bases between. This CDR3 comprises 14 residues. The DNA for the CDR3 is TGCGCCAGCAGTCAATCATCCAGTCGTCCGGGCTACACCTTC. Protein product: CASSQSSSRPGYTF.

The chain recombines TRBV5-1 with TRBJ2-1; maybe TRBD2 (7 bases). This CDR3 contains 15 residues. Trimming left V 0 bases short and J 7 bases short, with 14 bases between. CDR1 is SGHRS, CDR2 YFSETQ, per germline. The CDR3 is CASSLVGGDLNEQFF. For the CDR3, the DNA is TGCGCCAGCAGCTTGGTAGGGGGGGATTTGAATGAGCAGTTCTTC.